The table lists the clone carrying this TCR beta chain with a count of one. This record comes from a study of shared clonotypes between healthy human individuals. Assay used: immunoSEQ multiplex PCR; TCRdb lists only in-frame clones, some missing. This sample has roughly 2.4 million clones, with approximately 94% found just once. V lost 4 bases and J lost 5, with 18 bases in between. From germline, CDR1 is SEHNR and CDR2 FQNEAQ (reference sequence). This CDR3 has 17 amino acids. Healthy HIV-negative adults with no recent acute infections or vaccinations were recruited as donors. V gene TRBV7-9 combines with J gene TRBJ1-6, with a tentative D call TRBD1 (6 bases). Input material: naive CD4+ T cells sorted from blood. Subset of the sample: CD45RA+ positively selected. This receptor was identified in a man aged 18 to 30 in good health. CDR3 coding DNA: TGTGCCAGCAGCTCGAGCGCCAGCAGGGGAAATAATTCACCCCTCCACTTT. It codes for CASSSSASRGNNSPLHF.